This passage covers 24 T cell receptor beta chains from one sample sequenced in a study of T cell repertoires in cytomegalovirus infection. TCRdb re-called the reads with MiXCR, one entry per CDR3 protein. Here the sample spans some 600,000 distinct CDR3 sequences, approximately 25% being singletons. The sample was CD8+ T cells from PBMCs. These receptors were collected from a human donor in good health (CMV status not recorded). Some clones in this sample may be carry-over from other donors' samples.

This clonotype has at least ten counts. The rearrangement links TRBV28 to TRBJ1-5, with TRBD1 identical over 7 bases. The V gene end was trimmed by 4 bases and the J gene end by 7 bases; junction bases not matched to a gene: 4. This CDR3 contains 13 residues. Germline values: CDR1 MDHEN, CDR2 SYDVKM. The chain's CDR3 is CASSSRGDQPQHF. CDR3 in DNA: TGTGCCAGCAGTTCCAGGGGGGACCAGCCCCAGCATTTT. The whole variable domain, remainder taken from reference TRBV28 and TRBJ1-5, is DVKVTQSSRYLVKRTGEKVFLECVQDMDHENMFWYRQDPGLGLRLIYFSYDVKMKEKGDIPEGYSVSREKKERFSLILESASTNQTSMYLCASSSRGDQPQHFGDGTRLSIL.

CDR3 in DNA: TGTGCCAGCAGCCAAGATGTTGGGAGGGACACTGAAGCTTTCTTT. It codes for CASSQDVGRDTEAFF. This rearrangement joins TRBV4-2 to TRBJ1-1; D not certain. CDR1 LGHNA and CDR2 YNFKEQ come from the germline V gene. Trimming stripped 0 bases from V and 3 bases from J, with 11 bases between. This CDR3 has 15 amino acids.

The chain recombines TRBV20-1 with TRBJ2-3; a weak D match, TRBD2 (6 bases). The CDR3 covers 14 residues. Germline assignment: CDR1 DFQATT and CDR2 SNEGSKA (reference sequence). This CDR3 is CSALFQGGTDTQYF. The CDR3 bases are TGCAGCGCCCTTTTCCAGGGAGGTACAGATACGCAGTATTTT.

V gene TRBV6-2 or TRBV6-3 combines with J gene TRBJ1-2; D not resolved. CDR3 size: 13 residues. The V gene lost 2 bases and the J gene lost 7 bases, with 11 bases spanning the gap. In germline, CDR1 is MNHEY, CDR2 SVGEGT. CDR3 sequence (DNA): TGTGCCAGCAGTTACGTGGAGGTCTCTGGCTACACCTTC. It yields the protein CASSYVEVSGYTF.

V gene TRBV27 combines with J gene TRBJ2-3; no clear D gene. CDR1 MNHEY and CDR2 SMNVEV come from the germline V gene (reference sequence). The CDR3 is 14 amino acids. V lost 2 bases to trimming and J lost 6 bases, with 12 bases between them. The CDR3: CASSLGVTKDTQYF. The CDR3 DNA is TGTGCCAGCAGTTTAGGCGTGACAAAGGATACGCAGTATTTT.

This clonotype was observed a handful of times. The rearrangement uses TRBV11-2 and TRBJ2-1; no definite D call. The V end lost 7 bases, the J end lost 2 bases, and 15 bases lay between the germline ends. Germline V gene lookup returns CDR1 SGHAT and CDR2 FQNNGV. CDR3 length: 15 residues. The CDR3, as DNA: TGTGCCAGCACCCTCGATTCGAACGCCTACAATGAGCAGTTCTTC. Translated: CASTLDSNAYNEQFF. Full variable domain (missing parts from reference TRBV11-2 and TRBJ2-1): EAGVAQSPRYKIIEKRQSVAFWCNPISGHATLYWYQQILGQGPKLLIQFQNNGVVDDSQLPKDRFSAERLKGVDSTLKIQPAKLEDSAVYLCASTLDSNAYNEQFFGPGTRLTVL.

With regard to this clonotype: It may be a read error: a sequence one base away is much more abundant. The chain uses TRBV7-6 and TRBJ2-7, with 10 bases aligning to TRBD1. The CDR3 is 15 residues long. Germline loops: CDR1 SGHVS, CDR2 FNYEAQ. CDR3 nucleotides: TGTGTCAGCAGCTTAGTAGGGACAGGGGTGGACGAGCAGTACTTC. This sequence encodes CVSSLVGTGVDEQYF.

At least ten counts were recorded for this clonotype. The chain links TRBV7-9 to TRBJ2-5; 7 bases line up with TRBD2. Germline values: CDR1 SEHNR, CDR2 FQNEAQ (reference sequence). CDR3 size: 16 residues. After removal of 8 bases from V and 0 bases from J, the junction contained 12 bases not matched to a gene. CDR3 loop: CASPPDGLADQETQYF. DNA of the CDR3: TGTGCCAGCCCCCCGGACGGCCTAGCGGACCAAGAGACCCAGTACTTC.

The CDR3 spells CSELAGLQETQYF. In nucleotides, the CDR3 is TGCAGTGAACTAGCGGGGCTTCAAGAGACCCAGTACTTC. This chain links TRBV20-1 with TRBJ2-5, with 10 bases aligning to TRBD2. V lost 7 bases to trimming and J lost 2 bases; unmatched junction nucleotides: 4. The CDR3 spans 13 residues. Germline V gene data show CDR1 as DFQATT and CDR2 as SNEGSKA (reference sequence).

This clonotype came up a few times. The CDR3 loop reads CASSLEGRGLAGANVLTF. CDR3 coding DNA: TGTGCCAGCAGCTTAGAAGGCAGGGGGTTGGCAGGGGCCAACGTCCTGACTTTC. This rearrangement joins TRBV7-8 to TRBJ2-6; 7 bases are a match to TRBD1. CDR1 is SGHVS, CDR2 FQNEAQ, per germline. The CDR3 has 18 residues. Losses at the gene ends were 1 base for V and 4 bases for J; bases not matched to a gene: 10.

J is TRBJ2-3 and V is TRBV5-1; 8 bases agree with TRBD2. CDR1 and CDR2 from the germline V gene are SGHRS and YFSETQ. The length of the CDR3 is 16 residues. V was clipped by 3 bases and J by 5 bases; unmatched bases: 11. The CDR3 DNA is TGCGCCAGCAGCTGGACTAGCAAAGTCAAAGGAGATACGCAGTATTTT. Translated: CASSWTSKVKGDTQYF.

This clonotype was found a few times. V usage is TRBV12-3 or TRBV12-4 and J usage is TRBJ2-7; no clear D gene. The CDR3 has 14 amino acids. Trimming took off 6 bases at V and 0 bases at J, with 12 bases between the two ends. CDR3 amino acids: CASSQELSSYEQYF. The CDR3 nucleotides are TGTGCCAGCAGCCAGGAATTGAGCTCCTACGAGCAGTACTTC.

The rearrangement uses TRBV11-2 and TRBJ2-7; the D call may be TRBD1 or TRBD2 (5 bases each). CDR1 and CDR2 (germline): SGHAT, FQNNGV. This CDR3 is built from 15 residues. V dropped 7 bases and J dropped 3 bases, with 19 bases sitting between them. The CDR3 sequence is CASTLGTGFYYEQYV. The CDR3 bases are TGTGCCAGCACCCTTGGGACGGGGTTCTACTACGAGCAGTACGTC.

This clonotype was picked up a small number of times. V usage is TRBV7-6 and J usage is TRBJ2-2; the D is unclear. Trimming left V 0 bases short and J 3 bases short, with 11 bases between. Per the germline V gene, CDR1 is SGHVS and CDR2 is FNYEAQ. The CDR3 is 16 residues long. The CDR3 DNA follows: TGTGCCAGCAGCTTAGCGCCCTATGACGACACCGGGGAGCTGTTTTTT. Translation gives CASSLAPYDDTGELFF.

This clonotype has ten or more counts. The chain uses TRBV12-3 or TRBV12-4 and TRBJ2-1; 10 bases are shared with TRBD1. V shed 7 bases, J shed 8 bases, and the junction held 8 bases outside the gene matches. The CDR3 consists of 14 residues. Written as DNA, the CDR3 is TGTGCCAGCACTTGGACAGGGGGACGCCATGAGCAGTTCTTC. Its translation is CASTWTGGRHEQFF.

This clonotype has ten or more counts. This chain connects TRBV7-6 to TRBJ2-7; D is possibly TRBD1 (6 bases). Germline values: CDR1 SGHVS, CDR2 FNYEAQ. V was clipped by 4 bases and J by 7 bases, with 17 bases between them. The CDR3 loop spans 14 amino acids. The CDR3: CASSSGWGRWEQYF. The CDR3 bases are TGTGCCAGCAGCTCCGGATGGGGGCGCTGGGAGCAGTACTTC.

This clonotype came up many times. This rearrangement joins TRBV7-8 to TRBJ2-3; D is ambiguous. V was trimmed by 5 bases and J by 1 base, leaving 7 bases between them. The CDR3 has 13 amino acids. Looked up from germline, CDR1 is SGHVS and CDR2 is FQNEAQ. DNA for the CDR3: TGTGCCAGCAGCCCAGCCCGCACAGATACGCAGTATTTT. Translating gives CASSPARTDTQYF.

V gene TRBV7-9 combines with J gene TRBJ1-1, with a tentative D call TRBD1 (5 bases). V was shortened by 1 base and J by 7 bases, with 10 bases between the two germline ends. Per germline, CDR1 SEHNR and CDR2 FQNEAQ (reference sequence). This CDR3 is built from 13 residues. The CDR3 sequence: CASSLGGTIEAFF. For the CDR3, the DNA is TGTGCCAGCAGCTTAGGAGGGACCATTGAAGCTTTCTTT.

This rearrangement joins TRBV20-1 to TRBJ2-1; 7 bases map to TRBD1. This CDR3 contains 15 residues. Trimming took 1 base from V and 2 from J; bases not matched to a gene: 5. Germline CDR1 is DFQATT and CDR2 is SNEGSKA (reference sequence). The CDR3 loop reads CSARVRDRTYNEQFF. The DNA for the CDR3 is TGCAGTGCTAGAGTCCGGGACAGAACCTACAATGAGCAGTTCTTC.

This clonotype appeared a few times. The chain has TRBV4-2 and TRBJ2-5, with 8 nucleotides matching TRBD2. V trimming: 0 bases; J trimming: 4 bases; junction bases outside the gene matches: 10. The germline V gene encodes CDR1 LGHNA and CDR2 YNFKEQ. This CDR3 contains 17 residues. CDR3 protein: CASSQEARLAGGETQYF. The DNA of the CDR3 is TGTGCCAGCAGCCAAGAGGCTCGGCTAGCGGGTGGAGAGACCCAGTACTTC.

This clonotype was detected ten times or more. The chain uses TRBV7-6 and TRBJ2-5, with D maybe TRBD2 (6 bases). The CDR3 runs to 16 residues. V was clipped by 3 bases and J by 0 bases, with 14 bases between them. CDR1 SGHVS and CDR2 FNYEAQ come from the germline V gene. The CDR3 reads CASSFLAEEYQETQYF. The CDR3, as DNA: TGTGCCAGCAGCTTTTTAGCGGAAGAGTACCAAGAGACCCAGTACTTC.

This clonotype was observed many times. The chain joins TRBV12-3 or TRBV12-4 to TRBJ2-5; D call uncertain. The CDR3 covers 14 residues. V shed 4 bases and J shed 4 bases, with 13 bases lying between them. The CDR3 DNA follows: TGTGCCAGCAGTTCACCAGGCAGGCGAGAGACCCAGTACTTC. The encoded protein is CASSSPGRRETQYF.

The sample holds many counts of this clonotype. This chain uses TRBV7-9 with TRBJ1-3; TRBD1 is a possible D gene (5 bases). The CDR3 totals 17 residues. Germline V gene data show CDR1 as SEHNR and CDR2 as FQNEAQ (reference sequence). Deletions cut 3 bases from V and 0 bases from J, with 15 bases between. Here the CDR3 reads CASSFHPGGISGNTIYF. The CDR3 bases are TGTGCCAGCAGCTTCCACCCGGGGGGGATCTCTGGAAACACCATATATTTT.

This clonotype has ten or more counts. J is TRBJ1-5 and V is TRBV12-5; D remains unclear. Germline assignment: CDR1 LGHNT and CDR2 FRNRAP. CDR3 size: 14 residues. V gave up 7 bases and J gave up 2 bases, with 12 bases separating them. CDR3 nucleotide sequence: TGTGCTAGTGCCTTGGGAGGTGGCAATCAGCCCCAGCATTTT. Protein product: CASALGGGNQPQHF.